Described below is a single TCR beta chain sequence and its context. Its antigen is not known. These data come from a study of OX40 agonist ivuxolimab in advanced cancers. On the study more broadly: Patient treatment consisted of intravenous ivuxolimab administration every 2 weeks at 0.01 to 10 mg/kg. Dose-escalation patients' cancers were hepatocellular carcinoma, melanoma, renal cell or head and neck cancer.

The study's findings and limits: Clonal expansion among partial responders at 0.1-3.0 mg/kg ranked near the lowest. Also present in some nonresponders was a low level of normalized T-cell clonal expansion.

The CDR3 loop spans 15 amino acids. V dropped 8 bases and J dropped 0 bases, with 14 bases sitting between them. The germline V gene has CDR1 MNHEY and CDR2 SMNVEV (reference sequence). Data came from immunoSEQ multiplex PCR; TCRdb stores just in-frame clones and leaves some out. In the table there are roughly 76,000 clones, 80% to 95% of which are singletons. The source of this sequence is an adult with an advanced solid tumor such as melanoma, head and neck, liver or kidney cancer. Source: CD4+ or CD8+ T cells sorted from blood, taken in a trial of the OX40 agonist ivuxolimab. The rearrangement joins TRBV27 to TRBJ1-5; D is unclear. The chain's CDR3 is CASARTAYSNQPQHF. The CDR3 DNA reads TGTGCCAGCGCGAGGACGGCTTATAGCAATCAGCCCCAGCATTTT.